This T cell receptor (beta chain) was documented in a study of blood T cell repertoires in COVID-19. In the study overall: COVID-19 samples, acute and convalescent, were from the United States, Italy and Spain. PBMCs, B-cell-depleted T cells, or T cells provided the cDNA or gDNA that made up the material.

In the original processing: How many nucleated cells were present was estimated from reference gene primer amplification. TCRdb keeps only in-frame clones here, not all; method: immunoSEQ multiplex PCR. V and J calls and clone size are copied from that table; D and trimming were computed from the DNA. The profile covers approximately 150,000 clones, with roughly 85% appearing a single time and 0.8% to 1.2% taken by the ten largest. Germline values: CDR1 SEHNR, CDR2 FQNEAQ (reference sequence). The CDR3 runs 13 residues. The V and J ends lost 7 bases and 2 bases respectively, with 12 bases between them.

Sequencing input: peripheral blood. The J gene is TRBJ2-7, the V gene TRBV7-9; a possible D gene is TRBD2 (6 bases). This TCR was sampled from a man in his forties or fifties with acute or convalescent COVID-19. The CDR3: CASTNGLTYEQYF. DNA for the CDR3: TGTGCCAGCACCAACGGACTAACCTACGAGCAGTACTTC.